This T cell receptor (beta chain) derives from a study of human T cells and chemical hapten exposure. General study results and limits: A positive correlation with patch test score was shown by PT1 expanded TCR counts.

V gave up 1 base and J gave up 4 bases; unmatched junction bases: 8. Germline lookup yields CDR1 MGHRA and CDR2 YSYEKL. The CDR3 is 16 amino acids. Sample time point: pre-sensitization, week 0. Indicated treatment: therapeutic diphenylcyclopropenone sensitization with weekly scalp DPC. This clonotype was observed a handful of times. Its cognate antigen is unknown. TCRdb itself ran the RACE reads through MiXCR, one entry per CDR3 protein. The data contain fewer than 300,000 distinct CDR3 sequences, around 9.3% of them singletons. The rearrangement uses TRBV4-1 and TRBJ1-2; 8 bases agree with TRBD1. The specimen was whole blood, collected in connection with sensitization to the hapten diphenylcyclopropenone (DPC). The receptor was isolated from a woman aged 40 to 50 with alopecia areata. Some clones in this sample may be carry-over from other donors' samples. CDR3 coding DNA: TGCGCCAGCAGCCAAGTTCCGGACAGGGCTCGCTATGGCTACACCTTC. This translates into CASSQVPDRARYGYTF.